Listed below are T cell receptor beta chains from one sample, sequenced in a study of T cells in localized non-small cell lung cancer. Assay used: immunoSEQ multiplex PCR; TCRdb lists only in-frame clones, some missing. The table has some 2,100 clones, roughly 26% seen once; the top ten hold 15% to 19%. The sequences come from normal lung tissue next to the tumor, collected before any cancer treatment. The receptor set was obtained from a female donor older than 55 with stage I lung adenocarcinoma. CDR3s include the opening cysteine and the closing phenylalanine or tryptophan. Fields, in order: clone size, D gene, V gene, J gene, CDR3 protein, CDR3 DNA. The D gene is left open where the match is weak. Where a row states a size, it is once, few, many or the class of an expanded clone; other rows omit it.

>-|-|TRBV11-3|TRBJ1-1
CASSLRGLGTEAFF
TGTGCCAGCAGCTTGAGGGGTTTGGGCACTGAAGCTTTCTTT
>few|-|TRBV6-4|TRBJ1-2
CASRFGKGYTF
TGTGCCAGCAGGTTTGGAAAGGGCTACACCTTC
>-|TRBD1|TRBV6-8|TRBJ1-2
CATRDDRGGHANYGYTF
TGTGCCACCCGGGACGACAGGGGAGGGCATGCTAACTATGGCTACACCTTC
>large|TRBD1|TRBV23-1|TRBJ2-2
CASSPSPPTGKGNTGELFF
TGCGCCAGCAGTCCCTCCCCCCCGACAGGGAAGGGTAACACCGGGGAGCTGTTTTTT
>-|TRBD1|TRBV30|TRBJ1-6
CAWTHRDRVSPLHF
TGTGCCTGGACCCACCGGGACAGAGTATCACCCCTCCACTTT
>-|-|TRBV11-3|TRBJ1-3
CASSLRGGDGGNTIYF
TGTGCCAGCAGCCTCCGTGGTGGGGATGGAGGAAACACCATATATTTT
>-|-|TRBV29-1|TRBJ2-2
CSVELREDTGELFF
TGCAGCGTTGAACTCAGGGAGGACACCGGGGAGCTGTTTTTT
>few|-|TRBV6-8|TRBJ1-4
CASSRGTSNEKLFF
TGTGCCAGCAGTCGAGGGACGTCTAATGAAAAACTGTTTTTT
>-|TRBD2|TRBV18|TRBJ2-3
CASSPGLALTDTQYF
TGTGCCAGCTCTCCCGGACTAGCGCTCACAGATACGCAGTATTTT
>medium-sized|TRBD2|TRBV11-3|TRBJ2-3
CASSTGLAESSDTQYF
TGTGCCAGCAGCACGGGACTAGCGGAAAGCTCAGATACGCAGTATTTT
>few|-|TRBV19|TRBJ2-7
CASSQGGSSYEQYF
TGTGCCAGCTCCCAAGGGGGGAGCTCCTACGAGCAGTACTTC
>few|-|TRBV6-8|TRBJ2-7
CASSYSKTVEHEQYF
TGTGCCAGCAGTTACTCGAAGACAGTGGAACACGAGCAGTACTTC
>-|-|TRBV18|TRBJ1-1
CASSPPSNTEAFF
TGTGCCAGCTCACCACCTAGTAACACTGAAGCTTTCTTT
>-|TRBD1|TRBV14|TRBJ2-3
CASSKWARRTGSTDTQYF
TGTGCCAGCAGTAAGTGGGCCCGGCGGACAGGAAGCACAGATACGCAGTATTTT
>medium-sized|-|TRBV11-3|TRBJ1-1
CASSLVGQVDGAFF
TGTGCCAGCAGCTTAGTGGGGCAGGTCGACGGAGCTTTCTTT
>few|TRBD2|TRBV4-1|TRBJ2-3
CASSQDPSGRRDTQYF
TGCGCCAGCAGCCAAGATCCTAGCGGGAGGAGAGATACGCAGTATTTT
>-|-|TRBV30|TRBJ1-3
CAWSRLGSGNTIYF
TGTGCCTGGAGTCGGTTAGGGTCTGGAAACACCATATATTTT